This is a list of T cell receptor beta chains from one sample in a study of blood T cells in healthy people across ages. From the 5' RACE reads, TCRdb called clonotypes with MiXCR, one entry per CDR3 protein. This sample has 600,000 to 1,000,000 distinct CDR3 sequences, with nearly 60% found just once. Source material: blood. The source is a man aged 30-40 years in good health. Both conserved end residues are part of each CDR3. The order of the fields is J gene, V gene, D gene, clone size, CDR3 protein, CDR3 DNA. The D gene is left open where the match is weak. Clone size is not always given. Where it is, it says once, few, many or a class for expanded clones.

J: TRBJ1-1
V: TRBV29-1
D: .
size: few
CDR3: CSVVGQGRNTEAFF
DNA: TGCAGCGTTGTAGGTCAGGGGAGGAACACTGAAGCTTTCTTT

J: TRBJ1-2
V: TRBV10-3
D: .
size: few
CDR3: CAISESLERYTF
DNA: TGTGCCATCAGTGAGTCGCTTGAGCGCTACACCTTC

J: TRBJ1-1
V: TRBV12-3/TRBV12-4
D: .
size: .
CDR3: CASSLKNTEAFF
DNA: TGTGCCAGCAGTTTAAAGAACACTGAAGCTTTCTTT

J: TRBJ2-1
V: TRBV3-1
D: TRBD2
size: .
CDR3: CASSLSGSGGNEQFF
DNA: TGTGCCAGCAGCCTCAGCGGGAGTGGGGGTAATGAGCAGTTCTTC

J: TRBJ1-5
V: TRBV20-1
D: .
size: .
CDR3: CSAQKGRNQPQHF
DNA: TGCAGTGCTCAGAAGGGCCGCAATCAGCCCCAGCATTTT

J: TRBJ2-3
V: TRBV6-5
D: .
size: .
CDR3: CASSYGASGVTDTQYF
DNA: TGTGCCAGCAGTTACGGGGCAAGCGGCGTCACAGATACGCAGTATTTT

J: TRBJ2-1
V: TRBV20-1
D: TRBD2
size: .
CDR3: CSETSGIGEQFF
DNA: TGCAGTGAAACTAGCGGGATAGGTGAGCAGTTCTTC

J: TRBJ2-3
V: TRBV30
D: .
size: .
CDR3: CAWSAPGGGRTDTQYF
DNA: TGTGCCTGGAGTGCCCCAGGGGGAGGGAGAACAGATACGCAGTATTTT

J: TRBJ2-3
V: TRBV20-1
D: .
size: few
CDR3: CSARGRDYTTDTQYF
DNA: TGCAGTGCTAGAGGCCGAGACTATACCACAGATACGCAGTATTTT

J: TRBJ2-3
V: TRBV7-3
D: TRBD2
size: .
CDR3: CASSLSASGTPDTQYF
DNA: TGTGCCAGCAGCTTGTCGGCTAGCGGGACGCCAGATACGCAGTATTTT

J: TRBJ2-4
V: TRBV7-2
D: .
size: many
CDR3: CASSLVPGLAAKNIQYF
DNA: TGTGCCAGCAGCTTAGTTCCCGGGCTAGCGGCCAAAAACATTCAGTACTTC

J: TRBJ2-5
V: TRBV7-2
D: TRBD1
size: .
CDR3: CASSHWGQGETRYF
DNA: TGTGCCAGCAGCCATTGGGGACAGGGGGAGACCCGGTACTTC

J: TRBJ1-2
V: TRBV10-3
D: .
size: .
CDR3: CAISGGPSRDYGYTF
DNA: TGTGCCATCAGTGGGGGACCGTCGAGGGACTATGGCTACACCTTC

J: TRBJ1-6
V: TRBV6-6
D: .
size: .
CDR3: CASNQGPDVNSPLHF
DNA: TGTGCCAGCAACCAAGGACCGGACGTTAATTCACCCCTCCACTTT

J: TRBJ2-5
V: TRBV20-1
D: .
size: .
CDR3: CSARSGSSEGRTQYF
DNA: TGCAGTGCTAGATCTGGGTCGTCAGAAGGACGGACCCAGTACTTC

J: TRBJ2-7
V: TRBV12-3/TRBV12-4
D: .
size: many
CDR3: CASSPPSGWKQYF
DNA: TGTGCCAGCAGTCCCCCCTCAGGATGGAAGCAGTACTTC

J: TRBJ1-2
V: TRBV27
D: TRBD1
size: .
CDR3: CASSSGDSFYGYTF
DNA: TGTGCCAGCAGTAGTGGGGACAGTTTCTATGGCTACACCTTC

J: TRBJ2-1
V: TRBV6-5
D: .
size: .
CDR3: CASSYWLQGAYNEQFF
DNA: TGTGCCAGCAGTTACTGGTTACAGGGCGCCTACAATGAGCAGTTCTTC

J: TRBJ2-5
V: TRBV7-2
D: .
size: few
CDR3: CASSPPGLDKETQYF
DNA: TGTGCCAGCAGCCCCCCAGGACTCGACAAAGAGACCCAGTACTTC

J: TRBJ2-1
V: TRBV4-2
D: TRBD2
size: once
CDR3: CASSQDLAGDSYNEQFF
DNA: TGTGCCAGCAGCCAAGATTTGGCGGGAGATAGTTACAATGAGCAATTCTTC

J: TRBJ2-6
V: TRBV4-2
D: TRBD2
size: .
CDR3: CASSQEDSGGGANVLTF
DNA: TGTGCCAGCAGCCAAGAGGATAGCGGGGGTGGGGCCAACGTCCTGACTTTC

J: TRBJ2-5
V: TRBV6-5
D: .
size: .
CDR3: CASSYSFGQLKETQYF
DNA: TGTGCCAGCAGTTACTCATTCGGGCAGTTGAAGGAGACCCAGTACTTC

J: TRBJ2-4
V: TRBV10-3
D: TRBD1
size: .
CDR3: CAHQGPGQRGIQYF
DNA: TGTGCCCACCAAGGCCCGGGACAGAGGGGCATTCAGTACTTC

J: TRBJ1-2
V: TRBV27
D: .
size: .
CDR3: CAKTETGTPYGYTF
DNA: TGTGCCAAAACCGAAACCGGGACACCGTATGGCTACACCTTC

J: TRBJ2-3
V: TRBV7-6
D: TRBD2
size: many
CDR3: CASSALSAGEKQDTQYF
DNA: TGTGCCAGCAGCGCCTTATCAGCGGGAGAGAAACAAGATACGCAGTATTTT

J: TRBJ2-7
V: TRBV11-2
D: TRBD1
size: .
CDR3: CASSSGQGSSEQYF
DNA: TGTGCCAGCAGCTCGGGACAGGGGTCCTCCGAGCAGTACTTC

J: TRBJ2-2
V: TRBV28
D: .
size: .
CDR3: CASAGQGGTGELFF
DNA: TGTGCCAGCGCGGGGCAGGGTGGAACCGGGGAGCTGTTTTTT

J: TRBJ2-5
V: TRBV7-2
D: .
size: .
CDR3: CASSFTSPTPQETQYF
DNA: TGTGCCAGCAGCTTCACTAGCCCGACTCCCCAAGAGACCCAGTACTTC

J: TRBJ2-1
V: TRBV7-9
D: .
size: few
CDR3: CASSRSSGGYNEQFF
DNA: TGTGCCAGCAGCCGAAGCTCTGGCGGCTACAATGAGCAGTTCTTC

J: TRBJ1-5
V: TRBV12-3/TRBV12-4
D: .
size: .
CDR3: CASSPRGPGVQPQHF
DNA: TGTGCCAGCAGCCCCCGCGGTCCAGGGGTGCAGCCCCAGCATTTT

J: TRBJ2-5
V: TRBV27
D: .
size: few
CDR3: CASSPTTTGETQYF
DNA: TGTGCCAGCAGTCCGACTACGACCGGAGAGACCCAGTACTTC

J: TRBJ2-7
V: TRBV7-6
D: TRBD1
size: .
CDR3: CASSRTSGTGAREQYF
DNA: TGTGCCAGCAGCAGGACGTCCGGGACAGGGGCTCGCGAGCAGTACTTC

J: TRBJ2-1
V: TRBV10-3
D: .
size: .
CDR3: CAISESIVRNGKQFF
DNA: TGTGCCATCAGTGAGTCGATTGTGAGGAATGGAAAGCAGTTCTTC

J: TRBJ1-2
V: TRBV5-4
D: TRBD1
size: .
CDR3: CASSLGDSYSNYGYTF
DNA: TGTGCCAGCAGCTTGGGGGACAGTTACTCTAACTATGGCTACACCTTC

J: TRBJ1-1
V: TRBV29-1
D: TRBD1
size: few
CDR3: CSVRKGAGNTEAFF
DNA: TGCAGCGTGAGAAAGGGGGCCGGGAACACTGAAGCTTTCTTT

J: TRBJ2-7
V: TRBV12-3/TRBV12-4
D: .
size: .
CDR3: CASSPFMTGSYEQYF
DNA: TGTGCCAGCAGTCCCTTTATGACCGGCTCCTACGAGCAGTACTTC

J: TRBJ1-2
V: TRBV7-2
D: TRBD1
size: once
CDR3: CASSASGQLYGYTF
DNA: TGTGCCAGCAGCGCCTCGGGACAGCTCTATGGCTACACCTTC

J: TRBJ2-4
V: TRBV28
D: .
size: .
CDR3: CASSFSWGGKEQYF
DNA: TGTGCCAGCAGTTTCTCCTGGGGTGGAAAGGAGCAGTACTTC

J: TRBJ2-7
V: TRBV21-1
D: .
size: .
CDR3: CASSSGGRVTGPHYSYEQYF
DNA: TGTGCCAGCAGCTCGGGGGGACGGGTAACAGGGCCACACTACTCCTACGAGCAGTACTTC

J: TRBJ2-7
V: TRBV7-2
D: TRBD2
size: .
CDR3: CASSPWTSGRGYEQYF
DNA: TGTGCCAGCAGCCCCTGGACTAGCGGGAGAGGGTACGAGCAGTACTTC

J: TRBJ1-6
V: TRBV6-2/TRBV6-3
D: .
size: .
CDR3: CASKTKGPHSYNSPLHF
DNA: TGTGCCAGCAAGACCAAGGGGCCCCACTCCTATAATTCACCCCTCCACTTT

J: TRBJ2-7
V: TRBV6-5
D: .
size: once
CDR3: CASTPTGTESSYEQYF
DNA: TGTGCCAGCACTCCCACCGGGACCGAGAGCTCCTACGAGCAGTACTTC

J: TRBJ2-5
V: TRBV2
D: .
size: .
CDR3: CASRLRTVGRETQYF
DNA: TGTGCCAGCCGCCTGAGGACGGTCGGGCGGGAGACCCAGTACTTC

J: TRBJ2-1
V: TRBV6-2/TRBV6-3
D: .
size: few
CDR3: CATRDPADEQFF
DNA: TGTGCCACCCGGGACCCAGCCGATGAGCAGTTCTTC

J: TRBJ2-3
V: TRBV29-1
D: TRBD1
size: few
CDR3: CSSRDTGGAGTDTQYF
DNA: TGCAGCTCTAGGGACACAGGGGGCGCCGGCACAGATACGCAGTATTTT

J: TRBJ2-1
V: TRBV11-3
D: TRBD2
size: few
CDR3: CASSLDQGGSGSGNEQFF
DNA: TGTGCCAGCAGCTTAGATCAGGGGGGTAGCGGGAGTGGCAATGAGCAGTTCTTC

J: TRBJ2-1
V: TRBV7-2
D: TRBD2
size: .
CDR3: CASSLTSGSFEQFF
DNA: TGTGCCAGCAGCCTGACTAGCGGGAGTTTTGAGCAGTTCTTC

J: TRBJ2-1
V: TRBV6-2/TRBV6-3
D: TRBD2
size: .
CDR3: CASSLRRELDEQFF
DNA: TGTGCCAGCAGTTTGCGGCGGGAGTTGGATGAGCAGTTCTTC

J: TRBJ2-1
V: TRBV25-1
D: .
size: .
CDR3: CASSDRGYTNEQFF
DNA: TGTGCCAGCAGTGACAGGGGTTATACCAATGAGCAGTTCTTC

J: TRBJ1-1
V: TRBV11-2
D: .
size: .
CDR3: CASTHRLNTEAFF
DNA: TGTGCCAGCACCCATCGTTTAAACACTGAAGCTTTCTTT

J: TRBJ1-1
V: TRBV6-5
D: .
size: .
CDR3: CASRLDRYTEAFF
DNA: TGTGCCAGCAGACTAGACAGATACACTGAAGCTTTCTTT

J: TRBJ2-5
V: TRBV28
D: TRBD2
size: .
CDR3: CASSILARYQETQYF
DNA: TGTGCCAGCTCCATACTAGCGAGGTACCAAGAGACCCAGTACTTC

J: TRBJ2-3
V: TRBV9
D: TRBD1
size: .
CDR3: CASSAGTGGRTDTQYF
DNA: TGTGCCAGCAGCGCAGGGACAGGGGGTAGGACAGATACGCAGTATTTT